This T cell receptor beta chain stems from a study of monozygotic twins with inflammatory bowel disease. Reprocessing the 5' RACE reads, TCRdb reports a single entry for every CDR3 protein and omits DNA. The sample's table shows around 140,000 distinct CDR3 sequences. CDR1 and CDR2 from the germline V gene are DFQATT and SNEGSKA (reference sequence). CDR3 length: 14 residues. Of note for this clonotype: What it binds is not known.

Study-wide results and caveats: Lower sharing of clonotypes with other individuals was seen in IBD patients than in healthy twins. This was most marked in patients showing signs of disease activity.

This TCR was recovered from a human donor with ulcerative colitis or Crohn's disease, or a healthy co-twin of an affected twin (not recorded which). The chain employs TRBV20-1 and TRBJ1-6. Sequencing was performed on blood. CDR3 region: CSAVGSSYNSPLHF.